This section outlines one T cell receptor (beta chain) sequence together with its context. Its antigen is not known. Clones were sequenced by immunoSEQ multiplex PCR, and TCRdb holds only the in-frame ones, with some missing. The table records around 110,000 clones, about 90% of them present only once. The CDR3 sequence is 14 residues long. The germline V gene encodes CDR1 SNHLY and CDR2 FYNNEI. Trimming stripped 4 bases from V and 6 bases from J, with 15 bases between. The entry originates in a study of T cell responses to AZD1222 COVID-19 vaccine. Study-level results: Samples come after the peak T cell response, not at day 14.

This chain links TRBV2 with TRBJ1-2; maybe TRBD1 (6 bases). This material consisted of peripheral blood, taken 28 days after the second AZD1222 dose. The source is an adult who received the AZD1222 COVID-19 vaccine. The CDR3 DNA is TGTGCCAGCAGTGGCCAGGGGAGGACCCATGGCTACACCTTC. Translated: CASSGQGRTHGYTF.